This T cell receptor beta chain was sequenced during a study of memory CD4+ T cells and cytomegalovirus serostatus. This clone has a single count. Profiled with immunoSEQ multiplex PCR; TCRdb holds only in-frame clones, not every one. The table has more than 45,000 clones, roughly 78% seen once. Single viable CD3+CD4+CD8-CD45RO+ cells were sorted as the memory CD4+ T cells. The CDR3 runs 16 residues. The source of this sequence is an adult in good health and CMV-seronegative. The sequenced sample was memory CD4+ T cells from blood. V and J are TRBV21-1 and TRBJ2-2; whether TRBD2, the table's D call, matches the DNA was not checked. TRBV21-1 counts as a pseudogene. CDR3 in DNA: TGTGCCAGCAGCAGGGGGGATAGTTTTTGGGCCGGGGAGCTGTTTTTT. Translation: CASSRGDSFWAGELFF.